This T cell receptor beta chain was retrieved from a study of early T cells in non-severe SARS-CoV-2 infection. About the research overall: From unsorted whole blood, bulk RNA was sequenced, and the chains remained unpaired.

The CDR3 is 12 residues long. CDR1 SQVTM and CDR2 ANQGSEA come from the germline V gene. V shed 4 bases, J shed 6 bases, and the junction held 5 bases outside the gene matches. Researchers attached unique molecular identifiers to individual cDNA molecules. One entry per CDR3 protein results from TCRdb running MiXCR on the 5' RACE reads. Of tens of thousands of distinct CDR3 sequences in the sample, about 5.3% were seen once. There are a few counts of this clonotype. What was sequenced was whole blood. The clonotype originates from an adult who was a healthcare worker with PCR-confirmed SARS-CoV-2 infection or an uninfected control (not recorded which). The V and J genes are TRBV29-1 and TRBJ2-7; 8 bases are shared with TRBD2. CDR3 in amino acids: CSVVKRESEQYF. The DNA for the CDR3 is TGCAGCGTTGTGAAGCGGGAGAGCGAGCAGTACTTC.